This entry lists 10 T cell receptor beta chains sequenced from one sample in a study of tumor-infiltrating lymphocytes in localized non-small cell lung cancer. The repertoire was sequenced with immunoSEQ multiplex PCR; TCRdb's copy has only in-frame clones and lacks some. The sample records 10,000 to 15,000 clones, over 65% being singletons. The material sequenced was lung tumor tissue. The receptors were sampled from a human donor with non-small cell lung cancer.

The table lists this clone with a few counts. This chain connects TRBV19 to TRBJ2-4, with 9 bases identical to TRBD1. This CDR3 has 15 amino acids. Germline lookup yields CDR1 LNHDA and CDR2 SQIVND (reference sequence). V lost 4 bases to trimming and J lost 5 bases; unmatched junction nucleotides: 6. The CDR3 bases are TGTGCCAGTAGTAGGGACAGGGTTGGGGAAAACATTCAGTACTTC. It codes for CASSRDRVGENIQYF.

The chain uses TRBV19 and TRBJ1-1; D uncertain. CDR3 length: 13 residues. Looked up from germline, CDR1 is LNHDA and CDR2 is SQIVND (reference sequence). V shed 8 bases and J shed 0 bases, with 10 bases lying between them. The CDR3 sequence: CASATQMNTEAFF. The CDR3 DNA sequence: TGTGCCAGTGCGACACAGATGAACACTGAAGCTTTCTTT.

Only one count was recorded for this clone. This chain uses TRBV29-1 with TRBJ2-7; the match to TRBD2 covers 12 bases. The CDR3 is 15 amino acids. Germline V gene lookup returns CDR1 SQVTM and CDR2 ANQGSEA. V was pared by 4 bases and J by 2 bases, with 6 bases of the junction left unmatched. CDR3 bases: TGCAGCGTTGCCAGGGCTAGCGGGAGGGCCTACGAGCAGTACTTC. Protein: CSVARASGRAYEQYF.

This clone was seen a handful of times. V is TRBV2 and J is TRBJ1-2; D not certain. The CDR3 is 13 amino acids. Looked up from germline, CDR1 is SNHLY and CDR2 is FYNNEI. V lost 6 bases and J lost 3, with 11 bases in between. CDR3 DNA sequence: TGTGCCAGCAGGACTGGGGAGGACTATGGCTACACCTTC. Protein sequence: CASRTGEDYGYTF.

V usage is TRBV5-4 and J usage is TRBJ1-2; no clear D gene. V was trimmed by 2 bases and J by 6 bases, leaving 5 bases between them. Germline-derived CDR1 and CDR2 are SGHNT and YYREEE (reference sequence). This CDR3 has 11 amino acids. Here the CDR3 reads CASSFTDGYTF. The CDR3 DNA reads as TGTGCCAGCAGCTTTACGGATGGCTACACCTTC.

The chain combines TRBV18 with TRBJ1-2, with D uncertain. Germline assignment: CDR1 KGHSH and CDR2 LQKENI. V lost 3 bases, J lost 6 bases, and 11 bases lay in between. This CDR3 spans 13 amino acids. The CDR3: CASSPTEGNGYTF. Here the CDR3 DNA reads TGTGCCAGCTCACCGACGGAAGGGAATGGCTACACCTTC.

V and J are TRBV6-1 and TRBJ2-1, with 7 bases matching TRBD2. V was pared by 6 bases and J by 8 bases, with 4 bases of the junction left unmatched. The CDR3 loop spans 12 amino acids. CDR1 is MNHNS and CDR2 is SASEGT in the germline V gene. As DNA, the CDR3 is TGTGCCAGCAGAGGGACTATCTATGAGCAGTTCTTC. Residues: CASRGTIYEQFF.

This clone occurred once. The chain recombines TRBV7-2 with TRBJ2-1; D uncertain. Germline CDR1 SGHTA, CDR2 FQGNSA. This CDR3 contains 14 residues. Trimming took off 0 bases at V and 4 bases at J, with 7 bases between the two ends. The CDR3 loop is CASSLAGPYNEQFF. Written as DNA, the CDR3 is TGTGCCAGCAGCTTAGCGGGCCCTTACAATGAGCAGTTCTTC.

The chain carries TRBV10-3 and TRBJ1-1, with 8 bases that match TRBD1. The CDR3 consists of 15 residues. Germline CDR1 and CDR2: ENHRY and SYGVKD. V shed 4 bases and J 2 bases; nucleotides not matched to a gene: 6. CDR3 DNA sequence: TGTGCCATCAGTGGCTTAGGACAGGGAAACACTGAAGCTTTCTTT. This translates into CAISGLGQGNTEAFF.

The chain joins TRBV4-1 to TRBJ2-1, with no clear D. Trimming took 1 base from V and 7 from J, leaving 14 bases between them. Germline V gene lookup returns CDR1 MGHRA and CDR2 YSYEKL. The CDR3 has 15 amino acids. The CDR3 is CASSQGRSKGNEQFF. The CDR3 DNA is TGCGCCAGCAGCCAAGGTCGGTCCAAGGGAAATGAGCAGTTCTTC.